The sample holds a few counts of the clone carrying this T cell receptor beta chain. The antigen is not known. A much larger clone sits a single nucleotide away, making a read error possible. The data belong to a study of identical twins' blood T cells. Study-level information: About 12 libraries, six alpha and six beta, gave around 50 million reads.

TCRdb re-called the 5' RACE reads through MiXCR, storing one row per CDR3 protein. The data show 300,000 to 400,000 distinct CDR3 sequences, with roughly 31% seen just once and about 6.1% held by the top ten. The CDR3 is 14 residues long. CDR1 and CDR2 from the germline V gene are SGDLS and YYNGEE. Six healthy women, forming three identical twin pairs, donated samples. The study's findings and limits: Each donor's most abundant TCRbeta clonotypes shared more CDR3 sequences with her twin than unrelated donors.

The sequence derives from a woman between 18 and 55 years old in good health. Input material: PBMCs. This rearrangement joins TRBV9 to TRBJ1-3; D gene uncertain. The CDR3 bases are TGTGCCAGCAGCGTAGGGGCTGGTGGAAACGCCATATATTTT. Residues: CASSVGAGGNAIYF.